The 14 T cell receptor beta chains below come from one sample, sequenced in a study of vaccination and CD4 T cells after COVID-19 (dated by TCRdb to 2021 to 2024). The treatment or condition label here, explained by the study, means: approximately nine-day PBMC culture with coronavirus spike peptide pools or control peptides (ViraFEST assay). Library preparation employed PCR. Data came from an Illumina iSeq 100. DNA from cultured CD4+ T cells was subjected to TCR sequencing with the Oncomine TCR Beta short-read assay at the Johns Hopkins FTIC core. TCRdb handled the public reads itself, with Q25 trimming in fastp and clone calling in MiXCR, and kept productive beta chains. Under each unique CDR3 protein, matching rows form one entry showing the most common genes and DNA. The sample table records about 6,600 distinct CDR3 sequences; roughly 22% of these occur just once. The ten largest make up 27% of the sample.

No cognate antigen is known for these TCRs. The sequenced sample was CD4+ T cells from blood, cultured in vitro, obtained after SARS-CoV-2 vaccination. Source of these receptors: a human donor who had recovered from COVID-19.

By share, this clonotype counts as medium-sized. The gene calls are TRBV7-2 and TRBJ2-5, with 11 bases identical to TRBD2. V lost 5 bases, J lost 1 base, and 15 bases stayed unmatched. The V gene's germline CDR1 is SGHTA and CDR2 FQGNSA. The CDR3 has 19 amino acids. CDR3 bases: TGTGCCAGCAGCCAGGGGGGACTAGCGGCATTTCCGCCCCAAGAGACCCAGTACTTC. It codes for CASSQGGLAAFPPQETQYF.

In its sample, this clonotype was seen a few times. The rearrangement uses TRBV28 and TRBJ1-2, with 7 bases fitting TRBD1. CDR3 length equals 15 residues. CDR1 MDHEN and CDR2 SYDVKM come from the germline V gene. V shed 2 bases and J 4 bases; nucleotides not matched to a gene: 7. CDR3 nucleotide sequence: TGTGCCAGCAGTTTAAAGGGGGCGGGGGGCTATGGCTACACCTTC. This gives the protein CASSLKGAGGYGYTF.

By share of the sample, this clonotype is medium-sized (0.01 to 0.1%). J is TRBJ2-3 and V is TRBV20-1, with D perhaps matching TRBD1 or TRBD2 (6 bases each). Germline V CDR1 and CDR2: DFQATT, SNEGSKA (reference sequence). V lost 0 bases and J 2 bases, leaving 15 bases between the germline ends. This CDR3 region has 16 residues. Here the CDR3 DNA reads TGCAGTGCTAGAGAGGGGGGCCTAGCCCCCACAGATACGCAGTATTTT. Protein sequence: CSAREGGLAPTDTQYF.

V is TRBV7-6 and J is TRBJ1-6, with 11 bases matching TRBD1. There are 16 residues in the CDR3. Germline V gene data show CDR1 as SGHVS and CDR2 as FNYEAQ. V lost 5 bases and J lost 15; bases outside the gene matches: 15. DNA of the CDR3: TGTGCCAGCAGCCCGAACCCCGGGACAGGGGGTCTTGGCCTCCACTTT. It is translated as CASSPNPGTGGLGLHF.

The chain carries TRBV6-5 and TRBJ1-1; tentatively, D is TRBD1 (5 bases). There are 15 residues in the CDR3. Germline V lookup: CDR1 MNHEY, CDR2 SVGAGI. Trimming took off 2 bases at V and 0 bases at J, with 10 bases between the two ends. The CDR3 sequence is CASSYTMTVNTEAFF. CDR3 in DNA: TGTGCCAGCAGTTACACGATGACAGTGAACACTGAAGCTTTCTTT.

The DNA for the CDR3 is TGCGCCAGCAGCCAACGACAGGGATTCTCCTACGAGCAGTACTTC. Residues: CASSQRQGFSYEQYF. This chain joins TRBV4-1 and TRBJ2-7; TRBD1 agrees at 7 bases. This CDR3 spans 15 amino acids. CDR1 and CDR2 from the germline V gene are MGHRA and YSYEKL. The trim removed 2 bases at V and 0 bases at J, leaving 4 bases unmatched.

This chain links TRBV11-2 with TRBJ2-7; D ambiguous. V dropped 4 bases and J dropped 5 bases, with 6 bases sitting between them. Per the germline V gene, CDR1 is SGHAT and CDR2 is FQNNGV. The CDR3 is made up of 11 amino acids. The CDR3 reads CASSSAHEQYF. As DNA, the CDR3 is TGTGCCAGCAGCTCGGCCCACGAGCAGTACTTC.

The genes are TRBV20-1 and TRBJ2-7, with D perhaps matching TRBD1 (5 bases). V was cut by 2 bases and J by 0 bases, with 8 bases left in between. This CDR3 contains 13 residues. CDR1 is DFQATT and CDR2 is SNEGSKA in the germline V gene (reference sequence). The CDR3 spells CSARRTNSYEQYF. CDR3 nucleotides: TGCAGTGCTAGACGGACAAACTCCTACGAGCAGTACTTC.

This sequence joins TRBV7-2 and TRBJ2-3; D ambiguous. This CDR3 contains 13 residues. Per germline, CDR1 SGHTA and CDR2 FQGNSA. V was clipped by 0 bases and J by 6 bases, with 7 bases between them. CDR3 residues: CASSLARSDTQYF. The DNA for the CDR3 is TGTGCCAGCAGCTTAGCCAGGAGCGATACGCAGTATTTT.

This clonotype has just a few counts. The CDR3 DNA follows: TGTGCCAGTAGTAAGGCGGGCGGGAGGGTCTACGAGCAGTACTTC. Its protein is CASSKAGGRVYEQYF. The V call is TRBV19, the J call TRBJ2-7, with 9 bases lining up with TRBD2. The CDR3 totals 15 residues. Germline CDR1 LNHDA, CDR2 SQIVND (reference sequence). The junction had 7 bases not matched to a gene; V was cut back by 4 bases and J by 3 bases.

This sequence joins TRBV6-1 and TRBJ1-1; D possibly corresponds to TRBD1 (5 bases). Germline V gives CDR1 MNHNS, CDR2 SASEGT. The CDR3 is made up of 17 amino acids. Deletions cut 3 bases from V and 5 bases from J, with 22 bases between. The CDR3 nucleotides read TGTGCCAGCAGTGAGATGCCCCCCCCCAGGGTGGCGACTGAAGCTTTCTTT. Its protein is CASSEMPPPRVATEAFF.

The chain recombines TRBV2 with TRBJ2-5; 7 bases agree with TRBD2. CDR3 length: 14 residues. With 8 bases clipped from V and 2 bases from J, the junction kept 8 bases outside the gene matches. Germline V gene data show CDR1 as SNHLY and CDR2 as FYNNEI. As DNA, the CDR3 is TGTGCCAGCTCCTTAGCGGGCACACAAGAGACCCAGTACTTC. This gives the protein CASSLAGTQETQYF. Full variable domain (rest looked up from reference TRBV2 and TRBJ2-5): EPEVTQTPSHQVTQMGQEVILRCVPISNHLYFYWYRQILGQKVEFLVSFYNNEISEKSEIFDDQFSVERPDGSNFTLKIRSTKLEDSAMYFCASSLAGTQETQYFGPGTRLLVL.

This clonotype is large (0.1 to 1%) within its sample. The chain combines TRBV7-9 with TRBJ2-1; D gene unclear. Germline CDR1 and CDR2: SEHNR and FQNEAQ (reference sequence). The CDR3 extends over 14 amino acids. The V end lost 5 bases, the J end lost 6 bases, and 14 bases lay between the germline ends. CDR3 DNA: TGTGCCAGCAGCCCTCTCGCGCTGATCAATGAGCAGTTCTTC. It translates to CASSPLALINEQFF.

This clonotype was seen more than once but under ten times. The chain uses TRBV6-5 and TRBJ1-5; TRBD1 might be the D (6 bases). V gave up 0 bases and J gave up 5 bases, with 11 bases separating them. Germline V gives CDR1 MNHEY, CDR2 SVGAGI. CDR3 length: 15 amino acids. CDR3 sequence: CASSYSAGADQPQHF. As DNA, the CDR3 is TGTGCCAGCAGTTACTCGGCAGGGGCCGATCAGCCCCAGCATTTT.